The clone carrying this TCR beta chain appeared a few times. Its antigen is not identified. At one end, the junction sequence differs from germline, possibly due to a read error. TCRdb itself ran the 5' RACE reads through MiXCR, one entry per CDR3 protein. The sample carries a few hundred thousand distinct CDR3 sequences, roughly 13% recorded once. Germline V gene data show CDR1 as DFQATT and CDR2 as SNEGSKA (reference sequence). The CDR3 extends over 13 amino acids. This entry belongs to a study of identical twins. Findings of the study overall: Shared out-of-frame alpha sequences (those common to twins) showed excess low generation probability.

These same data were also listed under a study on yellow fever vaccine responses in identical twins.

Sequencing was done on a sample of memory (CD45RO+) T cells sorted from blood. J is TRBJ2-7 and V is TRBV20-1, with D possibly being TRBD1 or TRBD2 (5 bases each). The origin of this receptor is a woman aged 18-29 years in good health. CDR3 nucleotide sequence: TGCAGTGCCAGAGTGGGGGTGGGGTACGAGCAGTACTTC. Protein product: CSARVGVGYEQYF.